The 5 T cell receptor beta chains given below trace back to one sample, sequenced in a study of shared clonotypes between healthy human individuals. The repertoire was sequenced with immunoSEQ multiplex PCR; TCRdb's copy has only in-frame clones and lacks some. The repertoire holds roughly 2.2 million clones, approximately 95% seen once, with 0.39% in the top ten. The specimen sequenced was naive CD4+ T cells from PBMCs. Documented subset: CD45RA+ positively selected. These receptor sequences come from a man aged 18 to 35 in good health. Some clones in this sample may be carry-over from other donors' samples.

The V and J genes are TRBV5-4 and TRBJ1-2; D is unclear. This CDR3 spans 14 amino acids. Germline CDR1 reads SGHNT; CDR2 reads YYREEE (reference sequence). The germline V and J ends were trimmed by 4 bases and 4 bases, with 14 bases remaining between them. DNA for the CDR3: TGTGCCAGCAGCCCCCGGCAGGCCAGCTATGGCTACACCTTC. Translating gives CASSPRQASYGYTF.

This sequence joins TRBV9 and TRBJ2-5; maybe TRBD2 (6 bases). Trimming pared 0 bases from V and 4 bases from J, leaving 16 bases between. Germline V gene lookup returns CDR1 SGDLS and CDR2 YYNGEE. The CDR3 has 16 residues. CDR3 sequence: CASSVGLVLNRETQYF. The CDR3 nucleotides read TGTGCCAGCAGCGTAGGACTAGTTCTTAATAGAGAGACCCAGTACTTC.

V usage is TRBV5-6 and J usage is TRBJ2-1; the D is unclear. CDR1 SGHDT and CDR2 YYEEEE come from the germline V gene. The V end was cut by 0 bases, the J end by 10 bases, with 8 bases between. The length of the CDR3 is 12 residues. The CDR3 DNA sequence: TGTGCCAGCAGCTTGGACACAGCCGAGCAGTTCTTC. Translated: CASSLDTAEQFF.

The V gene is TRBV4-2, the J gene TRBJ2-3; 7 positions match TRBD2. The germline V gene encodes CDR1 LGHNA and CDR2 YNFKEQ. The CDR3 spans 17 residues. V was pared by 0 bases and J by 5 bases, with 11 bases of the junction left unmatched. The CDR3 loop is CASSQETWGGSKDTQYF. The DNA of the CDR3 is TGTGCCAGCAGCCAAGAAACCTGGGGCGGGAGTAAAGATACGCAGTATTTT.

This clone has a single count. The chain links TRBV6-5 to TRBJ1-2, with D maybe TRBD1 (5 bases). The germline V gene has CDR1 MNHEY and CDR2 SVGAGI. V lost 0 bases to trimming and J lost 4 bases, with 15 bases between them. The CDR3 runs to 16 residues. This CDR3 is CASSYSGREVRYGYTF. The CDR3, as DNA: TGTGCCAGCAGTTACTCGGGCAGGGAAGTCCGCTATGGCTACACCTTC.